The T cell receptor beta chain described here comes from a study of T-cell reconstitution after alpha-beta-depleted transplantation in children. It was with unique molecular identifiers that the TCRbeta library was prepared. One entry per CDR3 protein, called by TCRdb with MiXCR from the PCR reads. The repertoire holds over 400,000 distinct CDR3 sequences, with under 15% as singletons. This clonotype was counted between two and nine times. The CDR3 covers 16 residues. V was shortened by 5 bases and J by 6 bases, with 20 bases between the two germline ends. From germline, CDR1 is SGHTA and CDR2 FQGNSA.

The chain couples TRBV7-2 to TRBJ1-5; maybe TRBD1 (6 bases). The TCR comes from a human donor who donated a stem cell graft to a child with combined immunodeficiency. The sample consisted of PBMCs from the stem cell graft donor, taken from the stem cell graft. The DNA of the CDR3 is TGTGCCAGCAGCATTAGGACAGATTTTCTTATTCAGCCCCAGCATTTT. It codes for CASSIRTDFLIQPQHF. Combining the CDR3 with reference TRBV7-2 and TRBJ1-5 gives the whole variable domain GAGVSQSPSNKVTEKGKDVELRCDPISGHTALYWYRQSLGQGLEFLIYFQGNSAPDKSGLPSDRFSAERTGGSVSTLTIQRTQQEDSAVYLCASSIRTDFLIQPQHFGDGTRLSIL.